The 12 T cell receptor beta chains in this list originate from one sample, sequenced in a study of blood T cell repertoires in COVID-19. The repertoire was sequenced with immunoSEQ multiplex PCR; TCRdb's copy has only in-frame clones and lacks some. This sample has about 210,000 clones, with 81% found just once. The sequencing sample was made of PBMCs or T cells enriched from blood (not recorded which). These TCRs come from a man aged 40-50 years who had recovered from COVID-19.

A few counts support this clone. The CDR3 region is CASSQLAGGPLYF. CDR3 nucleotides: TGCGCCAGCAGCCAATTAGCGGGGGGGCCTCTGTATTTT. The chain employs TRBV4-1 and TRBJ2-3; TRBD2 aligns across 11 bases. Per germline, CDR1 MGHRA and CDR2 YSYEKL. With V trimmed by 2 bases and J by 14 bases, 6 bases remained unmatched. The CDR3 is made up of 13 amino acids.

This sequence joins TRBV5-5 and TRBJ1-1, with D unclear. The V gene lost 2 bases and the J gene lost 0 bases, with 5 bases spanning the gap. The germline gives CDR1 SGHKS, CDR2 YYEKEE (reference sequence). This CDR3 comprises 13 residues. The CDR3: CASSLLVNTEAFF. The CDR3 DNA is TGTGCCAGCAGCTTATTAGTGAACACTGAAGCTTTCTTT.

V is TRBV3-1 (or the pseudogene TRBV3-2) and J is TRBJ1-4; no firm D call. CDR3 length: 15 residues. The germline V gene encodes CDR1 LGHDT and CDR2 YNNKEL (reference sequence). V shed 4 bases and J shed 8 bases, with 17 bases lying between them. The CDR3 DNA is TGTGCCAGCAGCCCCACTCTCGGGGAGTACGAAAAACTGTTTTTT. Translated: CASSPTLGEYEKLFF.

This clone is a singleton in its sample. V is TRBV7-9 and J is TRBJ1-2; D perhaps matches TRBD1 (6 bases). The germline V gene encodes CDR1 SEHNR and CDR2 FQNEAQ (reference sequence). The V end was cut by 5 bases, the J end by 4 bases, with 14 bases between. The length of the CDR3 is 14 residues. In nucleotides, the CDR3 is TGTGCCAGCAGCGTCGGTGGGACATTCTATGGCTACACCTTC. As protein: CASSVGGTFYGYTF. Filled out from reference TRBV7-9 and TRBJ1-2, the complete variable domain reads DTGVSQNPRHKITKRGQNVTFRCDPISEHNRLYWYRQTLGQGPEFLTYFQNEAQLEKSRLLSDRFSAERPKGSFSTLEIQRTEQGDSAMYLCASSVGGTFYGYTFGSGTRLTVV.

The chain carries TRBV5-1 and TRBJ2-1; 13 bases map to TRBD2. The CDR3 runs to 16 residues. The ends lost 4 bases at V and 4 bases at J; junction bases unmatched: 5. Per the germline V gene, CDR1 is SGHRS and CDR2 is YFSETQ. The CDR3 here is CASSRTSGGLYNEQFF. CDR3 nucleotides: TGCGCCAGCAGCCGGACTAGCGGGGGTTTGTACAATGAGCAGTTCTTC. Using reference TRBV5-1 and TRBJ2-1 for the parts outside the CDR3, the full variable domain is KAGVTQTPRYLIKTRGQQVTLSCSPISGHRSVSWYQQTPGQGLQFLFEYFSETQRNKGNFPGRFSGRQFSNSRSEMNVSTLELGDSALYLCASSRTSGGLYNEQFFGPGTRLTVL.

V is TRBV24-1 and J is TRBJ2-1; 12 positions match TRBD2. Trimming removed 4 bases from V and 5 bases from J; junction bases left unmatched: 5. Germline loops: CDR1 KGHDR, CDR2 SFDVKD. The CDR3 runs to 16 residues. CDR3 sequence: CATSDRWTSGDNEQFF. CDR3 DNA sequence: TGTGCCACCAGTGACAGATGGACTAGCGGGGACAATGAGCAGTTCTTC.

This sequence joins TRBV10-3 and TRBJ1-2, with 7 bases matching TRBD1. Germline-derived CDR1 and CDR2 are ENHRY and SYGVKD. The CDR3 is 14 residues long. J lost 2 bases, V lost 4 bases, and 4 bases had no gene match. CDR3 region: CAISGPGQNYGYTF. In DNA form, the CDR3 reads TGTGCCATCAGTGGGCCGGGACAGAACTATGGCTACACCTTC.

This clone appeared a few times. The genes are TRBV4-1 and TRBJ1-4; D uncertain. V shed 3 bases and J shed 7 bases, with 9 bases lying between them. Looked up from germline, CDR1 is MGHRA and CDR2 is YSYEKL. The length of the CDR3 is 13 residues. DNA for the CDR3: TGCGCCAGCAGCCACCCTTTGAGTGAAAAACTGTTTTTT. Its translation: CASSHPLSEKLFF.

The chain combines TRBV2 with TRBJ2-7, with TRBD2 matching 8 bases. The trim removed 8 bases at V and 3 bases at J, leaving 9 bases unmatched. The length of the CDR3 is 14 residues. Germline values: CDR1 SNHLY, CDR2 FYNNEI. The CDR3 loop is CASGTSGANYEQYF. The CDR3 DNA follows: TGTGCCAGCGGTACTAGCGGAGCGAACTACGAGCAGTACTTC.

The rearrangement uses TRBV2 and TRBJ1-5, with 7 bases that match TRBD1. J was trimmed by 0 bases and V by 6 bases; bases with no gene match: 5. Germline V gene data show CDR1 as SNHLY and CDR2 as FYNNEI. CDR3 length: 15 amino acids. Written as DNA, the CDR3 is TGTGCCAGCAGCCGTCCAGGGGGTAGCAATCAGCCCCAGCATTTT. Encoded protein: CASSRPGGSNQPQHF.

The chain employs TRBV25-1 and TRBJ2-3, with 8 bases matching TRBD1. The CDR3 runs 15 residues. The germline V gene encodes CDR1 MGHDK and CDR2 SYGVNS. Losses at the gene ends were 4 bases for V and 5 bases for J; bases not matched to a gene: 8. This CDR3 reads CASSVRTGKGDTQYF. CDR3 DNA: TGTGCCAGCAGTGTTCGGACAGGGAAGGGAGATACGCAGTATTTT.

The chain combines TRBV7-9 with TRBJ2-7; D ambiguous. CDR1 is SEHNR, CDR2 FQNEAQ, per germline (reference sequence). The CDR3 is made up of 12 amino acids. Trimming took 4 bases from V and 9 from J, leaving 13 bases between them. CDR3 loop: CASSSFLAGQYF. The CDR3 DNA sequence: TGTGCCAGCAGCTCATTCCTGGCAGGGCAGTACTTC.